Following are 10 T cell receptor beta chains from one sample sequenced in a study of blood T cell repertoires in COVID-19 (dated by TCRdb to the early 2020s). The library was produced with the immunoSEQ multiplex PCR assay. The table comes from immuneACCESS by way of TCRdb, which keeps in-frame sequences with V and J called. Part of the clones is missing from these tables; in studies checked, under half for an unresolved V gene and the rest for unknown reasons. The sample has over 200,000 clones on record, about 90% of them singletons. Approximately 2.6% of the sample rests with the top ten. Sequences were obtained from peripheral blood. The receptors stem from a man aged 30 to 39 with COVID-19, enrolled during active disease.

This clone was counted between two and nine times. This chain links TRBV28 with TRBJ2-7; 11 bases line up with TRBD2. CDR1 is MDHEN, CDR2 SYDVKM, per germline. The CDR3 length is 14 residues. The V and J ends lost 6 bases and 3 bases, in that order; junction bases with no gene match: 4. The CDR3 region has the DNA TGTGCCAGCAGCACTACTAGCGGGAGCTACGAGCAGTACTTC. Protein sequence: CASSTTSGSYEQYF.

The chain joins TRBV5-4 to TRBJ1-6, with 9 nucleotides matching TRBD1. The CDR3 is 17 amino acids. V lost 1 base and J lost 7; bases outside the gene matches: 9. CDR1 SGHNT and CDR2 YYREEE come from the germline V gene (reference sequence). The CDR3 coding sequence is TGTGCCAGCAGCTTGCAGGGACAGGGCATTTGGAATTCACCCCTCCACTTT. This codes for CASSLQGQGIWNSPLHF.

The chain links TRBV5-1 to TRBJ1-2; 10 bases are shared with TRBD1. The CDR3 totals 13 residues. Trimming cost V 4 bases and J 7 bases; bases outside gene matches: 4. From germline, CDR1 is SGHRS and CDR2 YFSETQ. This chain's CDR3 is CASSGTGAAGYTF. The CDR3 nucleotides read TGCGCCAGCAGCGGGACAGGGGCCGCTGGCTACACCTTC. Filled out from reference TRBV5-1 and TRBJ1-2, the complete variable domain reads KAGVTQTPRYLIKTRGQQVTLSCSPISGHRSVSWYQQTPGQGLQFLFEYFSETQRNKGNFPGRFSGRQFSNSRSEMNVSTLELGDSALYLCASSGTGAAGYTFGSGTRLTVV.

The chain carries TRBV6-5 and TRBJ1-2; D is unresolved. The CDR3 totals 13 residues. The germline V and J ends were trimmed by 2 bases and 8 bases, with 12 bases remaining between them. CDR1 is MNHEY and CDR2 is SVGAGI in the germline V gene. This CDR3 is CASSYGEAGGYTF. The CDR3, as DNA: TGTGCCAGCAGTTACGGCGAGGCCGGGGGCTACACCTTC.

The chain employs TRBV6-2 or TRBV6-3 and TRBJ2-7, with 10 bases lining up with TRBD2. CDR1 and CDR2 (germline): MNHEY, SVGEGT. Trimming removed 2 bases from V and 4 bases from J; junction bases left unmatched: 14. CDR3 length equals 18 residues. CDR3 DNA: TGTGCCAGCAGTTACCCTCTAGCGGGAGAAGGTGTCGGGTACGAGCAGTACTTC. It is translated as CASSYPLAGEGVGYEQYF.

This chain joins TRBV28 and TRBJ1-6; TRBD1 might be the D (6 bases). The CDR3 consists of 17 residues. Trimming took 5 bases from V and 4 from J, leaving 18 bases between them. Germline CDR1 is MDHEN and CDR2 is SYDVKM. CDR3 nucleotides: TGTGCCAGCAGTCTGGACCTGGGGGACACTTATAATTCACCCCTCCACTTT. Protein product: CASSLDLGDTYNSPLHF.

This clone has only one observation. This chain links TRBV3-1 (or the pseudogene TRBV3-2) with TRBJ2-3; D is ambiguous. The length of the CDR3 is 12 residues. Trimming took off 0 bases at V and 12 bases at J, with 10 bases between the two ends. Germline lookup yields CDR1 LGHDT and CDR2 YNNKEL (reference sequence). CDR3 in amino acids: CASSQDFRFQYF. In nucleotides, the CDR3 is TGTGCCAGCAGCCAAGATTTCCGGTTTCAGTATTTT.

The V gene is TRBV6-2 or TRBV6-3, the J gene TRBJ2-1, with D perhaps TRBD1 (6 bases). The CDR3 covers 14 residues. V lost 2 bases and J 5 bases, leaving 10 bases between the germline ends. Germline-derived CDR1 and CDR2 are MNHEY and SVGEGT. The CDR3 region is CASSYRGWHNEQFF. The CDR3 DNA reads as TGTGCCAGCAGTTACAGGGGGTGGCACAATGAGCAGTTCTTC.

This clone was counted a single time. The rearrangement links TRBV7-8 to TRBJ2-5; TRBD1 is a possible D gene (6 bases). Trimming removed 4 bases at V and 5 bases at J, with 26 bases between. The CDR3 spans 18 residues. Per germline, CDR1 SGHVS and CDR2 FQNEAQ. CDR3 amino acids: CASSSYPPTGLGAETQYF. The CDR3 DNA reads as TGTGCCAGCAGCTCATACCCCCCGACAGGCCTTGGGGCGGAGACCCAGTACTTC.

Turning to this clone: No DNA is shown, since the ends of the CDR3 on it are uncertain; the CDR3 is the one TCRdb lists. The chain recombines TRBV24-1 with TRBJ2-1; the table gives TRBD2 as D, unverified against the DNA. Looked up from germline, CDR1 is KGHDR and CDR2 is SFDVKD. The CDR3 length is 14 residues, termini included. CDR3 loop: CATSVPGEGNEQFF.